This T cell receptor (beta chain) emerged from a study of T cell responses to AZD1222 COVID-19 vaccine. TCRdb's table, derived via immunoSEQ multiplex PCR, lists solely in-frame clones and lacks some. The sample contains 250,000 to 300,000 clones, 94% of which appear only once. V shed 7 bases and J shed 3 bases, with 16 bases lying between them. CDR1 MDHEN and CDR2 SYDVKM come from the germline V gene. The CDR3 length is 14 residues. The source material was peripheral blood, sampled 28 days after the second AZD1222 dose. The clonotype originates from an adult who received the AZD1222 COVID-19 vaccine. V is TRBV28 and J is TRBJ2-7; a weak D match, TRBD1 (5 bases). The CDR3 DNA is TGTGCCAGCAACGACAGTCCCACCCTCTACGAGCAGTACTTC. It encodes CASNDSPTLYEQYF.